This T cell receptor (beta chain) was identified in a study of T-cell memory formation after mild COVID-19. The germline gives CDR1 DFQATT, CDR2 SNEGSKA (reference sequence). CDR3 length: 16 amino acids. Trimming took 1 base from V and 8 from J, leaving 21 bases between them. Each CDR3 protein is one row after TCRdb ran MiXCR on the 5' RACE reads. The data contain 150,000 to 200,000 distinct CDR3 sequences, around a third of them singletons. This TCR was sampled from an adult woman who had mild COVID-19 (a few samples of this study predate the infection). Cell type and time point are not known. V gene TRBV20-1 combines with J gene TRBJ2-1, with D tentatively TRBD2 (6 bases). Sequencing input: PBMCs or a T cell subset sorted from them (not recorded which). The CDR3 protein is CSARAGGAGLHDEQFF. The CDR3 coding sequence is TGCAGTGCTAGAGCAGGCGGGGCGGGGCTACACGATGAGCAGTTCTTC.